Listed below are T cell receptor beta chains from one sample, sequenced in a study of T cells in Graves' hyperthyroidism and ophthalmopathy. Via MiXCR, TCRdb re-called the multiplex PCR reads, giving one row per CDR3 protein. The sample contains about 350,000 distinct CDR3 sequences, over 15% of which appear only once. Sequences were obtained from blood. The receptors stem from a woman between 40 and 50 years old with Graves' ophthalmopathy. The CDR3 runs from the conserved cysteine through the conserved F or W. The D gene is left open where the match is weak. For some rows the clone size is stated as once, few or many, or as a class when expanded; others skip it.

D	V	J	size	length	CDR3	DNA
-	TRBV6-5	TRBJ2-7	many	13	CASSPATGNEQYF	TGTGCCAGCAGTCCGGCGACTGGCAACGAGCAGTACTTC
-	TRBV3-1	TRBJ1-1	many	14	CASSQVSEYTEAFF	TGTGCCAGCAGCCAAGTATCAGAGTACACTGAAGCTTTCTTT
-	TRBV24-1	TRBJ1-5	many	12	CATGGGLQPQHF	TGTGCCACCGGGGGGGGCCTTCAGCCCCAGCATTTT
-	TRBV20-1	TRBJ2-7	-	15	CSARVGRAYSYEQYF	TGCAGTGCTAGAGTTGGCAGGGCCTACTCCTACGAGCAGTACTTC
-	TRBV27	TRBJ1-1	many	13	CASSWGRNTEAFF	TGTGCCAGCAGTTGGGGGCGGAACACTGAAGCTTTCTTT
-	TRBV27	TRBJ2-4	many	13	CASSTNGVNIQYF	TGTGCCAGCAGCACAAATGGCGTTAACATTCAGTACTTC
TRBD1	TRBV7-2	TRBJ1-3	many	17	CASSLAIGTALGNTIYF	TGTGCCAGCAGCTTAGCAATCGGGACAGCCCTCGGAAACACCATATATTTT
-	TRBV12-3/TRBV12-4	TRBJ1-5	many	13	CASTGIYNQPQHF	TGTGCCAGCACGGGGATTTACAATCAGCCCCAGCATTTT
-	TRBV7-3	TRBJ1-1	many	11	CASSSGSEAFF	TGTGCCAGCAGCTCCGGATCCGAAGCTTTCTTT
TRBD1	TRBV9	TRBJ2-7	many	16	CASSGGGGQGLYEQYF	TGTGCCAGCAGCGGGGGTGGGGGACAGGGGCTCTACGAGCAGTACTTC
-	TRBV28	TRBJ1-1	many	13	CASSLVGWTEAFF	TGTGCCAGCAGTTTAGTGGGATGGACTGAAGCTTTCTTT
TRBD2	TRBV3-1	TRBJ2-7	many	14	CASSLSGAPYEQYF	TGTGCCAGCAGCCTAAGCGGGGCCCCCTACGAGCAGTACTTC
TRBD2	TRBV20-1	TRBJ2-5	many	14	CSARLAGGAETQYF	TGCAGTGCCAGACTAGCGGGAGGGGCGGAGACCCAGTACTTC
-	TRBV6-1	TRBJ2-5	-	14	CASSQERDPGTQYF	TGCGCCAGCAGCCAAGAAAGGGATCCGGGGACCCAGTACTTC
-	TRBV6-2/TRBV6-3	TRBJ2-7	many	11	CASRNVYEQYF	TGTGCCAGCAGGAACGTCTACGAGCAGTACTTC
TRBD1	TRBV24-1	TRBJ2-7	-	14	CATSERTGSYEQYF	TGTGCCACCAGTGAAAGGACAGGGTCCTACGAGCAGTACTTC
-	TRBV6-1	TRBJ2-7	many	11	CASSPGSEQYF	TGTGCCAGCAGCCCAGGGTCCGAGCAGTACTTC
-	TRBV18	TRBJ2-7	many	14	CASSPEQSSYEQYF	TGTGCCAGCTCACCGGAACAGAGCTCCTACGAGCAGTACTTC
TRBD2	TRBV28	TRBJ2-7	-	16	CASSLRTSGSFGEQYF	TGTGCCAGCAGCCTGAGGACTAGCGGGAGTTTTGGCGAGCAGTACTTC
-	TRBV12-3/TRBV12-4	TRBJ1-2	-	15	CASRESKGIVYGYTF	TGTGCCAGCAGAGAATCTAAAGGGATCGTCTATGGCTACACCTTC
TRBD2	TRBV13	TRBJ2-7	many	14	CASSLSLAGDEQYF	TGTGCCAGCAGCTTAAGTCTAGCGGGAGATGAGCAGTACTTC
-	TRBV2	TRBJ2-2	many	15	CASSEQGGSTGELFF	TGTGCCAGCAGTGAACAGGGTGGTTCCACCGGGGAGCTGTTTTTT
TRBD1	TRBV5-6	TRBJ2-2	many	15	CASSFGTGGTGELFF	TGTGCCAGCAGCTTCGGGACAGGGGGGACCGGGGAGCTGTTTTTT
TRBD2	TRBV6-2/TRBV6-3	TRBJ2-1	many	15	CASSPGGLAGGVQFF	TGTGCCAGCAGCCCGGGCGGGCTAGCGGGAGGGGTGCAGTTCTTC
TRBD1	TRBV12-3/TRBV12-4	TRBJ1-1	many	15	CASSITGGEGTEAFF	TGTGCCAGCAGTATAACAGGGGGCGAAGGAACTGAAGCTTTCTTT
-	TRBV9	TRBJ1-1	many	17	CASSVVSAGDMNTEAFF	TGTGCCAGCAGCGTAGTCTCTGCGGGAGATATGAACACTGAAGCTTTCTTT
-	TRBV20-1	TRBJ1-2	-	14	CSARASGANYGYTF	TGCAGTGCTAGAGCGTCAGGTGCTAACTATGGCTACACCTTC
-	TRBV27	TRBJ1-5	many	14	CASRSPGERQPQHF	TGTGCCAGCAGATCTCCAGGGGAAAGGCAGCCCCAGCATTTT
-	TRBV12-3/TRBV12-4	TRBJ1-2	many	15	CASSKGVSGLRGYTF	TGTGCCAGCAGTAAAGGGGTGTCAGGGTTGCGAGGCTACACCTTC
TRBD2	TRBV29-1	TRBJ2-2	many	15	CSVSTSGRAIGELFF	TGCAGCGTTTCAACTAGCGGGAGGGCCATCGGGGAGCTGTTTTTT
TRBD1	TRBV12-3/TRBV12-4	TRBJ1-1	many	14	CASSFTGGRTEAFF	TGTGCCAGCAGTTTCACAGGGGGAAGGACTGAAGCTTTCTTT
-	TRBV20-1	TRBJ1-1	many	15	CSACLGALTNTEAFF	TGCAGTGCTTGTCTCGGAGCCCTGACGAACACTGAAGCTTTCTTT
-	TRBV6-4	TRBJ1-1	few	13	CASSESFRAEAFF	TGTGCCAGCAGTGAAAGTTTCAGAGCTGAAGCTTTCTTT
-	TRBV28	TRBJ2-7	many	13	CASSKTSPYEQYF	TGTGCCAGCAGTAAGACAAGTCCCTACGAGCAGTACTTC
-	TRBV7-9	TRBJ1-1	many	11	CASSLQREAFF	TGTGCCAGCAGCCTACAGCGTGAAGCTTTCTTT
-	TRBV2	TRBJ2-5	many	13	CADRREAGETQYF	TGTGCCGACAGGCGAGAGGCGGGGGAGACCCAGTACTTC
TRBD1	TRBV29-1	TRBJ1-5	many	14	CSVRDRGGNQPQHF	TGCAGCGTCCGGGACAGGGGAGGGAATCAGCCCCAGCATTTT
-	TRBV6-5	TRBJ1-5	many	18	CASRLGVLGAGINQPQHF	TGTGCCAGCAGGCTGGGAGTTTTAGGGGCGGGTATCAATCAGCCCCAGCATTTT
TRBD1	TRBV6-1	TRBJ2-5	-	14	CASSKVRGLETQYF	TGTGCCAGCAGTAAAGTAAGGGGGCTGGAGACCCAGTACTTC
-	TRBV10-3	TRBJ2-7	many	13	CAISADRKYEQYF	TGTGCCATCAGTGCTGACAGGAAGTACGAGCAGTACTTC
-	TRBV15	TRBJ2-5	many	14	CATSRDIRAETQYF	TGTGCCACCAGCAGAGATATTAGAGCGGAGACCCAGTACTTC
-	TRBV29-1	TRBJ1-1	many	12	CSAITGGTEAFF	TGCAGCGCGATCACAGGCGGCACTGAAGCTTTCTTT
TRBD2	TRBV4-1	TRBJ2-5	-	17	CASSQDPQGGARETQYF	TGCGCCAGCAGCCAAGACCCTCAGGGAGGGGCCCGGGAGACCCAGTACTTC
-	TRBV6-1	TRBJ2-7	-	12	CASSGTPGEQYF	TGTGCCAGCAGTGGGACCCCCGGGGAGCAGTACTTC
-	TRBV5-1	TRBJ2-6	many	16	CASSLVGASGANVLTF	TGCGCCAGCAGCTTGGTAGGGGCCTCTGGGGCCAACGTCCTGACTTTC
TRBD1	TRBV27	TRBJ2-7	many	17	CASSLSSRQGYDYEQYF	TGTGCCAGCAGTTTATCGTCCCGACAGGGATACGACTACGAGCAGTACTTC
TRBD2	TRBV7-2	TRBJ2-7	many	15	CASSLRLAGGSEQYF	TGTGCCAGCAGCTTACGACTAGCGGGAGGATCTGAGCAGTACTTC
TRBD1	TRBV25-1	TRBJ1-3	many	14	CASTGAGGADTIYF	TGTGCCAGCACTGGCGCAGGGGGCGCAGACACCATATATTTT
-	TRBV6-1	TRBJ2-7	many	12	CASSEFAYEQYF	TGTGCCAGCAGTGAATTTGCCTACGAGCAGTACTTC
-	TRBV6-2/TRBV6-3	TRBJ2-5	once	14	CASSLPGPRETQYF	TGTGCCAGCAGTTTGCCGGGACCACGGGAGACCCAGTACTTC
-	TRBV9	TRBJ2-7	few	14	CASSPPSDAYEQYF	TGTGCCAGCAGCCCCCCTTCTGATGCCTACGAGCAGTACTTC
-	TRBV6-2/TRBV6-3	TRBJ1-1	-	14	CASRRSGGPGEAFF	TGTGCCAGCAGACGCTCGGGGGGTCCCGGAGAAGCTTTCTTT
-	TRBV6-1	TRBJ1-1	many	13	CASSASGQTEAFF	TGTGCCAGCAGTGCCAGTGGGCAGACTGAAGCTTTCTTT